The next 32 T cell receptor beta chains were all read from a single sample in a study of CD4 and CD8 cells across lung adenocarcinoma regions. In TCRdb, the PCR reads were re-called with MiXCR into one record per CDR3 protein. There are about 20,000 distinct CDR3 sequences in the sample; approximately 52% occur only once, and about 22% lies in the top ten. Sequenced material: CD8+ T cells from the center of a lung tumor. These TCRs come from a female donor with lung adenocarcinoma. The CD4 and CD8 labels of this study may be unreliable.

The CDR3 here is CASSETGLADNEQFF. The CDR3, as DNA: TGTGCCAGCAGTGAAACGGGACTAGCGGACAATGAGCAGTTCTTC. V gene TRBV6-1 combines with J gene TRBJ2-1; 11 bases map to TRBD2. Germline values: CDR1 MNHNS, CDR2 SASEGT. The CDR3 length is 15 residues. Germline trimming cut 2 bases from V and 5 bases from J; bases unmatched to any gene: 2.

The rearrangement uses TRBV15 and TRBJ2-5; D gene unclear. Gene TRBJ2-7 matches the end of the DNA better, so the J call may be wrong. This CDR3 is 13 amino acids long. CDR1 LNHNV and CDR2 YYDKDF come from the germline V gene (reference sequence). CDR3: CATSDGDNYEQYF. The CDR3 DNA reads as TGTGCCACCAGCGACGGCGACAACTACGAGCAGTACTTC.

The chain recombines TRBV6-5 with TRBJ2-3; 7 bases map to TRBD1. The CDR3 sequence is 15 residues long. The V segment lost 2 bases and the J segment 0 bases; nucleotides outside the gene matches: 2. Germline V lookup: CDR1 MNHEY, CDR2 SVGAGI. The CDR3 region has the DNA TGTGCCAGCAGTTACCGGGACAGAAGCACAGATACGCAGTATTTT. This encodes CASSYRDRSTDTQYF.

CDR3 sequence reads: CASTREAKETQYF. The CDR3 coding sequence is TGTGCCAGCACACGGGAGGCCAAAGAGACCCAGTACTTC. The V and J genes are TRBV6-1 and TRBJ2-1; 7 bases map to TRBD2. The J call may be incorrect, as the DNA end agrees better with TRBJ2-5. This CDR3 is built from 13 residues. The germline V gene encodes CDR1 MNHNS and CDR2 SASEGT.

The rearrangement uses TRBV6-1 and TRBJ2-3; D is perhaps TRBD2 (5 bases). There are 15 residues in the CDR3. From germline, CDR1 is MNHNS and CDR2 SASEGT. V gave up 5 bases and J gave up 2 bases, with 14 bases separating them. CDR3 in amino acids: CASSPKGRVTDTQYF. CDR3 DNA: TGTGCCAGCAGTCCCAAAGGGCGGGTCACAGATACGCAGTATTTT.

Of note for this clonotype: The CDR3 end shows no conserved phenylalanine or tryptophan, and so a read error is likely. The DNA is omitted, as the CDR3 cannot be located on it reliably, and the CDR3 follows TCRdb's listing. The chain carries TRBV7-2 and TRBJ2-6; the table's D call of TRBD1 was not tested on the DNA. The CDR3 length is 22 residues, termini included. CDR1 and CDR2 from the germline V gene are SGHTA and FQGNSA. The CDR3: CASSLGNRDRQKSSSGANVQNV.

This chain uses TRBV6-1 with TRBJ2-1, with TRBD2 matching 10 bases. Germline assignment: CDR1 MNHNS and CDR2 SASEGT. The CDR3 length is 15 residues. V lost 7 bases to trimming and J lost 7 bases; unmatched junction nucleotides: 10. The DNA for the CDR3 is TGTGCCAGCACCCTAAGCGGGAGGGAAACTAATGAGCAGTTCTTC. Protein sequence: CASTLSGRETNEQFF.

The rearrangement uses TRBV27 and TRBJ2-3, with D possibly being TRBD1 (5 bases). The end of the DNA fits TRBJ2-7 better, so the J call may be wrong. Per germline, CDR1 MNHEY and CDR2 SMNVEV (reference sequence). There are 15 residues in the CDR3. DNA for the CDR3: TGTGCCAGCAGTCCGGGCAGGGCCGCCACAGACACGCAGTACTTC. Protein sequence: CASSPGRAATDTQYF.

The gene calls are TRBV5-1 and TRBJ2-3, with 12 bases lining up with TRBD2. Germline-derived CDR1 and CDR2 are SGHRS and YFSETQ. The V segment lost 2 bases and the J segment 4 bases; nucleotides outside the gene matches: 5. The CDR3 loop spans 16 amino acids. DNA for the CDR3: TGCGCCAGCAGCTTTGGGCTAGCGGGAGGGGCAGATACGCAGTATTTT. Residues: CASSFGLAGGADTQYF. Together with reference TRBV5-1 and TRBJ2-3, the CDR3 gives the full variable domain: KAGVTQTPRYLIKTRGQQVTLSCSPISGHRSVSWYQQTPGQGLQFLFEYFSETQRNKGNFPGRFSGRQFSNSRSEMNVSTLELGDSALYLCASSFGLAGGADTQYFGPGTRLTVL.

This clonotype was counted a single time. The rearrangement links TRBV5-1 to TRBJ2-5; maybe TRBD1 (6 bases). V shed 1 base and J shed 5 bases, with 27 bases lying between them. Germline CDR1 and CDR2: SGHRS and YFSETQ. The CDR3 extends over 19 amino acids. The CDR3 reads CASSLRPGAGAGVGETQYF. CDR3 nucleotide sequence: TGCGCCAGCAGCTTGCGACCAGGGGCAGGGGCGGGTGTCGGGGAGACCCAGTACTTC.

The chain couples TRBV5-1 to TRBJ2-1; D is perhaps TRBD2 (6 bases). Trimming removed 4 bases at V and 2 bases at J, with 13 bases between. In germline, CDR1 is SGHRS, CDR2 YFSETQ. The CDR3 loop spans 15 amino acids. The CDR3 sequence is CASSVRGLTYNEQFF. CDR3 sequence (DNA): TGCGCCAGCAGCGTGCGGGGACTTACCTACAATGAGCAGTTCTTC.

This sequence joins TRBV7-6 and TRBJ2-3; 10 positions agree with TRBD2. The CDR3 covers 15 residues. The V and J ends lost 4 bases and 1 base, in that order; junction bases with no gene match: 2. The germline V gene encodes CDR1 SGHVS and CDR2 FNYEAQ. The DNA for the CDR3 is TGTGCCAGCAGCTCCGGGACTAGCGGCACAGATACGCAGTATTTT. Translation: CASSSGTSGTDTQYF.

This clonotype came up many times. The V call is TRBV14, the J call TRBJ2-1; 7 bases align to TRBD1. Per germline, CDR1 SGHDN and CDR2 FVKESK. CDR3 size: 15 residues. With 2 bases clipped from V and 4 bases from J, the junction kept 5 bases outside the gene matches. In DNA, the CDR3 is TGTGCCAGCAGCCAACTTGGCAGGGGGTACAATGAGCAGTTCTTC. Translating it yields CASSQLGRGYNEQFF. The complete variable domain, with remaining parts taken from reference TRBV14 and TRBJ2-1, reads EAGVTQFPSHSVIEKGQTVTLRCDPISGHDNLYWYRRVMGKEIKFLLHFVKESKQDESGMPNNRFLAERTGGTYSTLKVQPAELEDSGVYFCASSQLGRGYNEQFFGPGTRLTVL.

This clonotype appeared many times. The chain uses TRBV4-1 and TRBJ2-1, with TRBD1 as a possible D gene (5 bases). The tail of the sequence fits TRBJ2-5 better, so the J call may be wrong. This CDR3 has 17 amino acids. The V gene's germline CDR1 is MGHRA and CDR2 YSYEKL. The CDR3 protein is CASVQTYPTGRNRTQYF. The DNA for the CDR3 is TGCGCCAGCGTCCAAACATATCCCACAGGACGAAATAGGACCCAGTACTTC.

A word on this clonotype: A junction boundary mismatches the germline segment, possibly from a read error. V and J are TRBV27 and TRBJ2-3, with 8 nucleotides matching TRBD1. This CDR3 spans 15 amino acids. Germline lookup yields CDR1 MNHEY and CDR2 SMNVEV (reference sequence). CDR3 coding DNA: TGTGGCAGGGGGCACGGGGGCCGAGTCCCAGAGACCCAGTATTTC. This translates into CGRGHGGRVPETQYF.

The V and J genes are TRBV19 and TRBJ2-3, with D possibly TRBD2 on 5 matching bases. From germline, CDR1 is LNHDA and CDR2 SQIVND (reference sequence). Between the trimmed V and J ends, which lost 5 bases and 1 base, there was a span of 16 bases. The CDR3 has 16 residues. The CDR3 loop is CASSPLSAERTDTQYF. In nucleotides, the CDR3 is TGTGCCAGTAGTCCCTTGTCAGCGGAGCGCACAGATACGCAGTATTTT.

Note on this clonotype: Compared with germline, one end of the junction differs, possibly owing to a read error. The V gene is TRBV6-1, the J gene TRBJ2-5; D is tentatively TRBD1 or TRBD2 (5 bases each). Germline V gene lookup returns CDR1 MNHNS and CDR2 SASEGT. The CDR3 consists of 16 residues. Here the CDR3 DNA reads TGTGCCTGCAGCCGCCACCGGGGCAGGGCCCAAAACACCCAGTACTTC. Amino acids: CACSRHRGRAQNTQYF.

This clonotype was seen a handful of times. The rearrangement joins TRBV11-1 to TRBJ2-1; D gene uncertain. Germline assignment: CDR1 SGHAT and CDR2 FQDESV (reference sequence). The germline V and J ends were trimmed by 1 base and 13 bases, with 8 bases remaining between them. CDR3 size: 11 residues. CDR3 in amino acids: CASSLGETQFF. The CDR3 nucleotides are TGTGCCAGCAGCTTAGGAGAGACCCAGTTCTTC.

This clonotype was observed many times. The chain employs TRBV27 and TRBJ2-1; 7 positions match TRBD2. Germline CDR1 MNHEY, CDR2 SMNVEV (reference sequence). V lost 7 bases and J lost 5; bases outside the gene matches: 11. This CDR3 spans 15 amino acids. Here the CDR3 reads CASTSGGGGNNEQFF. Written as DNA, the CDR3 is TGTGCCAGCACCTCGGGAGGTGGAGGGAACAATGAGCAGTTCTTC.

V is TRBV6-1 and J is TRBJ2-3, with 11 positions matching TRBD1. The end of the DNA aligns better with TRBJ2-7, so the J call may be wrong. CDR3 size: 15 residues. CDR1 and CDR2 (germline): MNHNS, SASEGT. CDR3 nucleotides: TGTGCCAGCAGTGCGGGACAGGGGGACGCAGATACGCAGTACTTC. Its translation is CASSAGQGDADTQYF.

On this clonotype: The germline gene is not matched at one end of the junction; a read error may be the cause. The chain recombines TRBV27 with TRBJ2-4; TRBD2 is a possible D gene (5 bases). Germline-derived CDR1 and CDR2 are MNHEY and SMNVEV (reference sequence). The CDR3 is 16 residues long. The CDR3 sequence is CASARQGLRDKNIQYF. CDR3 DNA sequence: TGTGCCAGCGCGAGGCAAGGACTGCGCGACAAAAACATCCAGTACTTC.

Only a few counts were recorded for this clonotype. The chain has TRBV7-2 and TRBJ2-5; no definite D call. The better agreement between TRBJ2-7 and the DNA end casts doubt on the J call. Per germline, CDR1 SGHTA and CDR2 FQGNSA. This CDR3 contains 14 residues. CDR3 loop: CASSLGTAPYEQYF. Written as DNA, the CDR3 is TGTGCCAGCAGCTTGGGCACCGCGCCCTACGAGCAGTACTTC.

This chain uses TRBV27 with TRBJ2-1, with D possibly matching TRBD2 (5 bases). Trimming removed 5 bases at V and 12 bases at J, with 14 bases between. The germline CDR1 and CDR2 sequences are MNHEY and SMNVEV (reference sequence). This CDR3 has 12 amino acids. In DNA form, the CDR3 reads TGTGCCAGCAGTGGACTGGAGGTTGGGCAGTTCTTC. Translation: CASSGLEVGQFF.

The chain recombines TRBV6-1 with TRBJ2-3; D is ambiguous. V dropped 6 bases and J dropped 14 bases, with 18 bases sitting between them. CDR3 size: 12 residues. Germline CDR1 is MNHNS and CDR2 is SASEGT. CDR3 nucleotides: TGTGCCAGCAGGACGGGCACAGATGCGCTGTATTTT. It specifies CASRTGTDALYF.

This clonotype rates as medium-sized. The V gene is TRBV10-2, the J gene TRBJ2-1, with D possibly being TRBD1 (6 bases). Trimming stripped 4 bases from V and 4 bases from J, with 11 bases between. Germline CDR1 is WSHSY and CDR2 is SAAADI. CDR3 length: 14 amino acids. The CDR3, as DNA: TGCGCCAGCAGTGCAGGGACAAATTACAATGAGCAGTTCTTC. This sequence encodes CASSAGTNYNEQFF.

This clonotype was counted at least ten times. This chain connects TRBV27 to TRBJ2-5; D unresolved. The CDR3 loop spans 15 amino acids. V lost 2 bases to trimming and J lost 2 bases, with 12 bases between them. Germline-derived CDR1 and CDR2 are MNHEY and SMNVEV (reference sequence). The CDR3 DNA sequence: TGTGCCAGCAGTTTAAGGTTCGGCGTACAAGAGACCCAGTACTTC. It yields the protein CASSLRFGVQETQYF.

The rearrangement uses TRBV6-4 and TRBJ2-1; 7 bases are shared with TRBD2. The CDR3 runs 14 residues. Trimming took 6 bases from V and 5 from J; bases not matched to a gene: 7. Germline CDR1 reads MRHNA; CDR2 reads SNTAGT. This CDR3 reads CASRGTSENNEQFF. The CDR3 DNA sequence: TGTGCCAGCAGGGGCACTAGCGAAAACAATGAGCAGTTCTTC.

The rearrangement uses TRBV6-5 and TRBJ1-6; 9 bases line up with TRBD1. The germline CDR1 and CDR2 sequences are MNHEY and SVGAGI. The V gene end was trimmed by 4 bases and the J gene end by 10 bases; junction bases not matched to a gene: 5. The length of the CDR3 is 14 residues. The CDR3 DNA sequence: TGTGCCAGCAGTTCCGGGACAGGGAACTCACCCCTCCACTTT. Residues: CASSSGTGNSPLHF.

Comment on this clonotype: A read error may account for a junction end that differs from germline. This chain joins TRBV27 and TRBJ2-3; D could derive from TRBD1 or TRBD2 (5 bases each). The CDR3 totals 13 residues. The V gene's germline CDR1 is MNHEY and CDR2 SMNVEV (reference sequence). As DNA, the CDR3 is TGTGCCAGCAGGGCAGGGAGCACCGGGGAGCAGTTTTTT. Amino acid sequence: CASRAGSTGEQFF.

This clonotype has a count of ten or more. The J gene is TRBJ2-7, the V gene TRBV6-1; possibly TRBD2 for D (7 bases). This CDR3 has 13 residues. Trimming removed 11 bases from V and 4 bases from J, with 18 bases in between. CDR1 and CDR2 (germline): MNHNS, SASEGT. CDR3 amino acids: CAGEGETGYEQYF. The DNA for the CDR3 is TGTGCCGGGGAGGGGGAAACGGGTTACGAGCAGTACTTC.

The rearrangement uses TRBV20-1 and TRBJ2-2, with 7 bases identical to TRBD2. The ends lost 1 base at V and 2 bases at J; junction bases unmatched: 1. CDR1 is DFQATT, CDR2 SNEGSKA, per germline (reference sequence). The CDR3 sequence is 14 residues long. As DNA, the CDR3 is TGCAGTGCTAGAGCGGGAGGCAACACCGGGGAGCTGTTTTTT. It specifies CSARAGGNTGELFF.

The genes are TRBV30 and TRBJ2-5; D perhaps matches TRBD2 (6 bases). V lost 2 bases and J 5 bases, leaving 12 bases between the germline ends. Per the germline V gene, CDR1 is GTSNPN and CDR2 is SVGIG (reference sequence). The CDR3 is made up of 13 amino acids. In DNA, the CDR3 is TGTGCCTGGAGTCATGACAGCGGGGAGACCCAGTACTTC. Translating gives CAWSHDSGETQYF.